This T cell receptor (beta chain) is drawn from a study of CD8+ T cells in alopecia areata. Notes on the study in general: Tissue-resident alphabeta T cells belonging to normal skin likewise get sequenced within scalp specimens. Higher clonality than in normal scalp was seen in lesional scalp, especially alopecia totalis/universalis.

The study team obtained lesional scalp punch biopsies and peripheral blood from alopecia areata patients. T lymphocytes (CD4+ and CD8+) were sorted from PBMCs. The CDR3 loop spans 14 amino acids. From germline, CDR1 is SGDLS and CDR2 YYNGEE. V was clipped by 3 bases and J by 5 bases, with 12 bases between them. As the sequencing template, cDNA was produced by extracting RNA and reverse transcribing it. Generated by immunoSEQ multiplex PCR, the TCRdb table keeps only in-frame clones and is missing some. The table shows about 100,000 clones, with 55% to 70% occurring only once. This clone came up a few times. Its antigen is as yet unknown.

The TCR was taken from a human donor with alopecia areata. The chain combines TRBV9 with TRBJ2-1; D assignment may be TRBD1 or TRBD2 (5 bases each). The sample consisted of NKG2D-low CD8+ T cells sorted from blood. The CDR3, as DNA: TGTGCCAGCAGCGCGACCGGGGCCCACAATGAGCAGTTCTTC. It is translated as CASSATGAHNEQFF.